The 16 T cell receptor beta chains listed next were all sequenced from one sample in a study of early T cells in non-severe SARS-CoV-2 infection. TCRdb reanalysed the 5' RACE reads using MiXCR and keeps one entry per CDR3 protein. The repertoire consists of about 71,000 distinct CDR3 sequences, with approximately 13% occurring once and the leading ten covering less than 3.5%. The material was whole blood, obtained at baseline. The receptors originated from an adult who was a healthcare worker with PCR-confirmed SARS-CoV-2 infection or an uninfected control (not recorded which).

This clonotype has a count of ten or more. The chain carries TRBV9 and TRBJ2-4, with D perhaps TRBD1 (5 bases). CDR3 length: 15 amino acids. Germline-derived CDR1 and CDR2 are SGDLS and YYNGEE. With 3 bases removed from V and 5 bases from J, the gap between germline ends came to 15 bases. The CDR3 coding sequence is TGTGCCAGCAGCGCTGGGCAGGGTCTCGAAAACATTCAGTACTTC. It codes for CASSAGQGLENIQYF.

This clonotype has just a few counts. This chain uses TRBV24-1 with TRBJ2-5; the D call may be TRBD1 or TRBD2 (5 bases each). Germline lookup yields CDR1 KGHDR and CDR2 SFDVKD. CDR3 size: 16 residues. Trimming took off 5 bases at V and 3 bases at J, with 18 bases between the two ends. CDR3 residues: CATSAFQRDGKETQYF. The CDR3 DNA is TGTGCCACCAGTGCTTTCCAACGGGACGGAAAAGAGACCCAGTACTTC.

This clonotype was seen a handful of times. This chain connects TRBV19 to TRBJ2-2; tentative D call: TRBD2 (6 bases). V was pared by 3 bases and J by 1 base, with 9 bases between. The CDR3 sequence is 15 residues long. Germline V gene sequence: CDR1 LNHDA, CDR2 SQIVND (reference sequence). The CDR3 DNA reads as TGTGCCAGTAGTATCTCGGGGGTGAACACCGGGGAGCTGTTTTTT. Translating gives CASSISGVNTGELFF.

This clonotype was seen more than once but under ten times. The V call is TRBV27, the J call TRBJ2-1; D gene uncertain. The V end lost 5 bases, the J end lost 8 bases, and 16 bases lay between the germline ends. Germline V gene data show CDR1 as MNHEY and CDR2 as SMNVEV (reference sequence). The length of the CDR3 is 14 residues. The CDR3 sequence is CASSPNQLWDEQFF. Written as DNA, the CDR3 is TGTGCCAGCAGTCCGAATCAGCTCTGGGATGAGCAGTTCTTC.

This clonotype was counted a few times. The rearrangement links TRBV4-1 to TRBJ2-5, with a tentative D call TRBD1 (6 bases). CDR3 length: 16 amino acids. Trimming removed 0 bases at V and 4 bases at J, with 15 bases between. Per germline, CDR1 MGHRA and CDR2 YSYEKL. The CDR3 sequence: CASSQDRGKGGETQYF. The CDR3 DNA is TGCGCCAGCAGCCAAGATCGGGGTAAAGGGGGAGAGACCCAGTACTTC.

The rearrangement joins TRBV11-2 to TRBJ2-3; D may be TRBD1 or TRBD2 (6 bases each). V lost 5 bases and J 8 bases, leaving 29 bases between the germline ends. This CDR3 has 18 amino acids. Germline CDR1 and CDR2: SGHAT and FQNNGV. CDR3 loop: CASSAPGVGARGDGTQYF. In DNA form, the CDR3 reads TGTGCCAGCAGCGCCCCAGGAGTGGGGGCCCGCGGGGATGGTACGCAGTATTTT. Full variable domain (rest looked up from reference TRBV11-2 and TRBJ2-3): EAGVAQSPRYKIIEKRQSVAFWCNPISGHATLYWYQQILGQGPKLLIQFQNNGVVDDSQLPKDRFSAERLKGVDSTLKIQPAKLEDSAVYLCASSAPGVGARGDGTQYFGPGTRLTVL.

The chain uses TRBV5-1 and TRBJ2-1, with 11 bases that match TRBD1. The CDR3 is 15 amino acids. Germline CDR1 reads SGHRS; CDR2 reads YFSETQ. V lost 0 bases, J lost 10 bases, and 6 bases stayed unmatched. CDR3 protein: CASSLGGTGGTEQFF. DNA for the CDR3: TGCGCCAGCAGCTTGGGAGGGACAGGGGGAACGGAGCAGTTCTTC.

The chain recombines TRBV19 with TRBJ2-1, with 10 bases matching TRBD2. Germline values: CDR1 LNHDA, CDR2 SQIVND (reference sequence). J gave up 7 bases and V 6 bases, and 9 bases lay outside the gene matches. There are 15 residues in the CDR3. The CDR3 here is CASRAGASGGNEQFF. The CDR3 nucleotides read TGTGCCAGTAGGGCGGGGGCTAGCGGGGGAAATGAGCAGTTCTTC.

The chain uses TRBV2 and TRBJ2-1; 8 bases align to TRBD2. The CDR3 covers 13 residues. Germline V gene sequence: CDR1 SNHLY, CDR2 FYNNEI. V was clipped by 3 bases and J by 9 bases; unmatched bases: 4. CDR3 in amino acids: CASSDTSGVEQFF. CDR3 in DNA: TGTGCCAGCAGTGATACTAGCGGTGTTGAGCAGTTCTTC.

This clonotype was counted at least ten times. The gene calls are TRBV20-1 and TRBJ2-1; D gene ambiguous. The CDR3 is made up of 13 amino acids. The ends were cut back, 3 bases at V and 9 bases at J, with 15 bases in the middle. Germline V gene sequence: CDR1 DFQATT, CDR2 SNEGSKA (reference sequence). The CDR3 sequence is CSARPTLAGEQFF. The CDR3 DNA reads TGCAGTGCTAGGCCCACCTTGGCCGGTGAGCAGTTCTTC.

The DNA for the CDR3 is TGTGCTAGTGGTTTGGACAACACCGGGGAGCTGTTTTTT. As protein: CASGLDNTGELFF. V is TRBV12-5 and J is TRBJ2-2; unclear D gene. V was pared by 1 base and J by 2 bases, with 2 bases between. The CDR3 has 13 residues. Germline lookup yields CDR1 LGHNT and CDR2 FRNRAP.

This clonotype was counted a few times. The V and J genes are TRBV5-1 and TRBJ2-1; D unclear. Germline V gene sequence: CDR1 SGHRS, CDR2 YFSETQ. The CDR3 has 14 amino acids. Trimming left V 0 bases short and J 6 bases short, with 10 bases between. The CDR3: CASSLGSTRNEQFF. CDR3 sequence (DNA): TGCGCCAGCAGCTTGGGCAGTACGCGCAATGAGCAGTTCTTC.

The chain joins TRBV4-2 to TRBJ2-5; D ambiguous. The CDR3 totals 13 residues. Per the germline V gene, CDR1 is LGHNA and CDR2 is YNFKEQ. Between the trimmed V and J ends, which lost 3 bases and 5 bases, there was a span of 10 bases. CDR3 sequence reads: CASSQDARETQYF. DNA of the CDR3: TGTGCCAGCAGCCAGGACGCCCGGGAGACCCAGTACTTC.

This clonotype was counted a few times. The genes are TRBV18 and TRBJ2-5; TRBD2 is a possible D gene (5 bases). V was clipped by 3 bases and J by 3 bases, with 8 bases between them. The CDR3 is 13 amino acids. The germline gives CDR1 KGHSH, CDR2 LQKENI. CDR3 residues: CASSPGLKETQYF. In nucleotides, the CDR3 is TGTGCCAGCTCACCCGGACTGAAAGAGACCCAGTACTTC.

The V and J genes are TRBV7-9 and TRBJ1-6; 8 nucleotides agree with TRBD1. V was pared by 2 bases and J by 10 bases, with 13 bases of the junction left unmatched. CDR3 length: 17 residues. From germline, CDR1 is SEHNR and CDR2 FQNEAQ (reference sequence). The CDR3 reads CASSLRADRGFGSPLHF. DNA of the CDR3: TGTGCCAGCAGCTTACGTGCCGACAGGGGATTCGGGTCACCCCTCCACTTT.

This CDR3 is CASSRLLAGGYAYEQYF. The CDR3 DNA follows: TGTGCCAGCAGCCGACTTCTAGCGGGGGGGTACGCCTACGAGCAGTACTTC. The chain uses TRBV7-8 and TRBJ2-7, with 12 bases matching TRBD2. CDR1 is SGHVS, CDR2 FQNEAQ, per germline. The CDR3 contains 17 residues. J was trimmed by 2 bases and V by 5 bases; bases with no gene match: 10.